This T cell receptor beta chain is drawn from a study of blood T cell repertoires in COVID-19. Study background: T cells, B-cell-depleted T cells, or PBMCs provided the cDNA or gDNA that served as material.

In the original workflow: It was from reference gene primer amplification that nucleated cell counts were estimated. Clones were sequenced by immunoSEQ multiplex PCR, and TCRdb holds only the in-frame ones, with some missing. V and J calls and clone size are those listed in that table; D and trimming were worked out from the DNA. Of about 130,000 clones in the sample, about 80% are singletons; the top ten hold under 14%. Trimming removed 7 bases at V and 1 base at J, with 13 bases between. The length of the CDR3 is 14 residues. Germline CDR1 reads MNHEY; CDR2 reads SMNVEV (reference sequence). This sequence originates from a human donor in a cohort sampled during active COVID-19. Sequencing input: peripheral blood. This chain links TRBV27 with TRBJ1-1; D not certain. The chain's CDR3 is CASTPRSENTEAFF. The CDR3 DNA follows: TGTGCCAGCACCCCTCGGTCCGAGAACACTGAAGCTTTCTTT.